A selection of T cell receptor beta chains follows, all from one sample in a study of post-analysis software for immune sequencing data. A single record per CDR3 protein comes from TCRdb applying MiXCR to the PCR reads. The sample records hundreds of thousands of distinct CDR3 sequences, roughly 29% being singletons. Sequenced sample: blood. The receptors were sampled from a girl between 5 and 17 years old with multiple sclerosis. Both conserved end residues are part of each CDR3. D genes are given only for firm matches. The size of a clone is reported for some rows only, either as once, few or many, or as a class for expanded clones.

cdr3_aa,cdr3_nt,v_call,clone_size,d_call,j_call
CAVRLGRRGETQYF,TGTGCCGTCCGTCTCGGGCGGCGTGGGGAGACCCAGTACTTC,TRBV28,few,NA,TRBJ2-5
CATSRVTGGAQTQYF,TGTGCCACCAGCAGAGTCACAGGGGGCGCCCAGACCCAGTACTTC,TRBV15,once,TRBD1,TRBJ2-5
CASSPGTQHEQYF,TGTGCCAGCAGCCCCGGGACACAGCACGAGCAGTACTTC,TRBV7-8,many,NA,TRBJ2-7
CSASRTFGSNQPQHF,TGCAGTGCTAGCAGGACGTTCGGGAGCAATCAGCCCCAGCATTTT,TRBV20-1,NA,NA,TRBJ1-5
CASRGPATTLDEQFF,TGCGCCAGCAGGGGCCCGGCCACGACGCTCGATGAGCAGTTCTTC,TRBV5-1,NA,NA,TRBJ2-1
CASSSPGTFIHTEAFF,TGCGCCAGCAGCTCCCCGGGGACTTTCATCCACACTGAAGCTTTCTTT,TRBV5-1,few,NA,TRBJ1-1
CASCDWTIANYGYTF,TGTGCCAGCTGCGACTGGACAATCGCTAACTATGGCTACACCTTC,TRBV28,few,NA,TRBJ1-2
CAISVAGSNQPQHF,TGTGCCATCAGTGTTGCAGGGAGCAATCAGCCCCAGCATTTT,TRBV10-3,NA,NA,TRBJ1-5
CASSLLAGTRDEQFF,TGCGCCAGCAGCTTGCTGGCGGGAACCCGGGATGAGCAGTTCTTC,TRBV5-1,few,NA,TRBJ2-1
CASSAGTTNQPQHF,TGTGCCAGCAGCGCCGGGACAACGAATCAGCCCCAGCATTTT,TRBV12-3/TRBV12-4,NA,NA,TRBJ1-5
CASSSGSWQFF,TGTGCCAGCAGTTCTGGAAGCTGGCAGTTCTTC,TRBV6-2/TRBV6-3,few,NA,TRBJ2-1
CASSLLTELNTEAFF,TGTGCCAGCAGTTTATTAACGGAATTGAACACTGAAGCTTTCTTT,TRBV28,few,NA,TRBJ1-1
CASSQGQLTHLNNEQFF,TGTGCCAGCAGCCAGGGACAGCTCACACACTTGAACAATGAGCAGTTCTTC,TRBV27,NA,TRBD1,TRBJ2-1
CASSQGGRGLRTGELFF,TGCGCCAGCAGCCAAGGTGGCAGGGGGCTCAGGACCGGGGAGCTGTTTTTT,TRBV4-3,NA,TRBD1,TRBJ2-2
CASSRRLGEGGTEAFF,TGCGCCAGCAGCAGGAGGCTGGGCGAGGGAGGCACTGAAGCTTTCTTT,TRBV5-1,NA,NA,TRBJ1-1
CASSQVLGNQGYTF,TGCGCCAGCAGCCAAGTTTTGGGGAACCAAGGCTACACCTTC,TRBV4-3,NA,NA,TRBJ1-2
CATSRAGTPDEKLFF,TGTGCCACCAGCAGAGCAGGGACACCCGATGAAAAACTGTTTTTT,TRBV15,NA,NA,TRBJ1-4
CSVDGTAYNVQFF,TGCAGCGTTGATGGGACAGCTTACAATGTGCAGTTCTTC,TRBV29-1,NA,TRBD1,TRBJ2-1
CASSVQRGAGANVLTF,TGTGCCAGCAGCGTACAGCGGGGGGCTGGGGCCAACGTCCTGACTTTC,TRBV11-2,few,TRBD2,TRBJ2-6
CASSFSGSGYNEQFF,TGTGCCAGTAGTTTCTCGGGGTCAGGCTACAATGAGCAGTTCTTC,TRBV19,NA,NA,TRBJ2-1
CASSQDRTGQPIYEQYF,TGCGCCAGCAGCCAAGATCGGACCGGACAGCCAATTTACGAGCAGTACTTC,TRBV4-3,few,NA,TRBJ2-7
CASTNTGYNEQFF,TGTGCCAGCACCAATACCGGGTACAATGAGCAGTTCTTC,TRBV27,NA,NA,TRBJ2-1
CASSFLAGGFNEQFF,TGTGCCAGCAGCTTTCTAGCGGGTGGGTTCAATGAGCAGTTCTTC,TRBV7-9,few,TRBD2,TRBJ2-1
CATSRNRVEETQYF,TGTGCCACCAGCAGAAACAGGGTCGAAGAGACCCAGTACTTC,TRBV15,many,NA,TRBJ2-5
CASSLSGGDQETQYF,TGTGCCAGCAGCTTATCCGGGGGGGACCAAGAGACCCAGTACTTC,TRBV7-2,NA,TRBD2,TRBJ2-5
CASRAGTSSTDTQYF,TGCGCCAGCCGGGCGGGGACCTCGAGCACAGATACGCAGTATTTT,TRBV5-1,NA,NA,TRBJ2-3
CSARESNPYEQYF,TGCAGTGCTAGAGAAAGCAATCCCTACGAGCAGTACTTC,TRBV20-1,NA,NA,TRBJ2-7